This TCR beta chain was documented in a study of blood T cell repertoires in COVID-19. Turning to the study itself: Samples of COVID-19 (acute and convalescent) were obtained from the United States, Italy and Spain.

CDR1 is LGHDT and CDR2 is YNNKEL in the germline V gene (reference sequence). The CDR3 sequence is 15 residues long. Trimming left V 8 bases short and J 2 bases short, with 19 bases between. Measured with immunoSEQ multiplex PCR; TCRdb has only the in-frame clones, and not every one. The sample consists of fewer than 400,000 clones, roughly nine tenths of them appearing once. This chain joins TRBV3-1 (or the pseudogene TRBV3-2) and TRBJ2-7; D ambiguous. Sample: PBMCs or T cells enriched from blood (not recorded which). The sequence derives from a woman in her twenties or thirties who had recovered from COVID-19. CDR3 loop: CASSPLIESPYEQYF. CDR3 DNA: TGTGCCAGCTCCCCTCTAATCGAGTCCCCCTACGAGCAGTACTTC.